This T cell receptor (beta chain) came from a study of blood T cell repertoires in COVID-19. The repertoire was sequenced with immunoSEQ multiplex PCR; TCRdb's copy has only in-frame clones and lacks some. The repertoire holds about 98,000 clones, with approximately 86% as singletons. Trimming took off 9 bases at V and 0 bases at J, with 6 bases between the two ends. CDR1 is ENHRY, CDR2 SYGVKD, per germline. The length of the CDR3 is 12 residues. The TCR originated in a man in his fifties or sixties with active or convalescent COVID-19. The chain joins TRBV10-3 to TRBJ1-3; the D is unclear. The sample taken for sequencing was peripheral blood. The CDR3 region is CAIRDSGNTIYF. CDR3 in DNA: TGTGCCATTAGAGACTCTGGAAACACCATATATTTT.